This T cell receptor beta chain was observed in a study of T cell responses to AZD1222 COVID-19 vaccine. Sequenced by immunoSEQ multiplex PCR; TCRdb stores in-frame clones only, minus some. The data show fewer than 200,000 clones, 85% to 95% seen once. CDR1 is SGHRS, CDR2 YFSETQ, per germline. This CDR3 comprises 15 residues. The germline V and J ends were trimmed by 4 bases and 8 bases, with 18 bases remaining between them. Study-wide findings and caveats: Reports indicate that nearly half of spike-specific TCRs are directed at unmutated variant regions.

About this clone: Its target is not known.

The sequences come from peripheral blood, collected on day 0 of AZD1222 vaccination. J is TRBJ1-4 and V is TRBV5-1; possible D gene TRBD1, 6 bases. The TCR sequence derives from an adult in good health. The CDR3 coding sequence is TGCGCCAGCAGCGCCACCCAGGGGAGTGAGGAAAAACTGTTTTTT. Its translation is CASSATQGSEEKLFF.